A single sample is the source of the 14 T cell receptor beta chains below, sequenced in a study of blood T cell repertoires in COVID-19. Repertoires were generated with immunoSEQ multiplex PCR, while TCRdb's copy carries only in-frame clones and drops some. Of about 430,000 clones in the sample, about 88% are singletons; the top ten hold about 1.5%. The sample was PBMCs or T cells enriched from blood (not recorded which). The receptors shown here come from a woman between 18 and 29 years old who had been exposed to COVID-19.

In DNA form, the CDR3 reads TGCGCCAGCAGCTTGGGACTCATTGGTCCGTATGGCTACACCTTC. This sequence encodes CASSLGLIGPYGYTF. The V gene is TRBV5-1, the J gene TRBJ1-2; D remains unclear. There are 15 residues in the CDR3. Germline V lookup: CDR1 SGHRS, CDR2 YFSETQ. Trimming pared 0 bases from V and 5 bases from J, leaving 14 bases between.

This clone was detected ten times or more. CDR3 coding DNA: TGTGCCAGCAGCTTAGCTGGGACAGGGAATTCACCCCTCCACTTT. It encodes CASSLAGTGNSPLHF. V and J are TRBV11-1 and TRBJ1-6; 9 nucleotides line up with TRBD1. The CDR3 runs 15 residues. Germline-derived CDR1 and CDR2 are SGHAT and FQDESV (reference sequence). Germline trimming cut 0 bases from V and 7 bases from J; bases unmatched to any gene: 1.

V usage is TRBV27 and J usage is TRBJ1-6, with D unclear. The V and J ends lost 3 bases and 5 bases respectively, with 5 bases between them. This CDR3 is 13 amino acids long. Germline V CDR1 and CDR2: MNHEY, SMNVEV (reference sequence). The CDR3 nucleotides read TGTGCCAGCAGTTTGGCAAATAATTCACCCCTCCACTTT. It encodes CASSLANNSPLHF.

This chain links TRBV5-1 with TRBJ2-1; TRBD2 might be the D (6 bases). This CDR3 is 16 amino acids long. Germline lookup yields CDR1 SGHRS and CDR2 YFSETQ. V was pared by 0 bases and J by 6 bases, with 16 bases between. The CDR3 protein is CASSLEIAEPGNEQFF. CDR3 sequence (DNA): TGCGCCAGCAGCTTGGAAATAGCGGAGCCCGGCAATGAGCAGTTCTTC.

The J gene is TRBJ2-3, the V gene TRBV5-8; 10 nucleotides match TRBD2. Germline CDR1 reads SGHTS; CDR2 reads YDEGEE. This CDR3 is 15 amino acids long. With 1 base clipped from V and 5 bases from J, the junction kept 4 bases outside the gene matches. In DNA, the CDR3 is TGTGCCAGCAGCTTGAGCGGGGGGGTGAAAGATACGCAGTATTTT. This codes for CASSLSGGVKDTQYF.

The rearrangement uses TRBV9 and TRBJ2-1, with 9 bases that match TRBD1. The trim removed 2 bases at V and 8 bases at J, leaving 8 bases unmatched. Germline V gene lookup returns CDR1 SGDLS and CDR2 YYNGEE. The CDR3 has 15 residues. The CDR3 DNA reads TGTGCCAGCAGCGTTGAGGACAGGGGATCCCATGAGCAGTTCTTC. As protein: CASSVEDRGSHEQFF. Full variable domain (outside the CDR3, taken from reference TRBV9 and TRBJ2-1): DSGVTQTPKHLITATGQRVTLRCSPRSGDLSVYWYQQSLDQGLQFLIQYYNGEERAKGNILERFSAQQFPDLHSELNLSSLELGDSALYFCASSVEDRGSHEQFFGPGTRLTVL.

The CDR3 loop is CASSQDHGLVGNEQFF. For the CDR3, the DNA is TGTGCCAGCAGCCAAGATCACGGACTAGTGGGTAATGAGCAGTTCTTC. This chain uses TRBV14 with TRBJ2-1, with 7 positions matching TRBD2. This CDR3 spans 16 amino acids. V was pared by 0 bases and J by 7 bases, with 9 bases of the junction left unmatched. CDR1 is SGHDN and CDR2 is FVKESK in the germline V gene.

This clone was detected only once. The chain has TRBV21-1 and TRBJ1-5; TRBD1 is the table's D call, not checked against the DNA. TRBV21-1 corresponds to a pseudogene. The CDR3 has 15 amino acids. The CDR3 here is CASRPDRVSNQPQHF. The CDR3 DNA reads TGTGCCAGCAGGCCCGACAGGGTGAGTAATCAGCCCCAGCATTTT.

This clone has a handful of counts. J is TRBJ2-4 and V is TRBV2; D not certain. The CDR3 covers 14 residues. The V gene lost 2 bases and the J gene lost 0 bases, with 5 bases spanning the gap. Germline values: CDR1 SNHLY, CDR2 FYNNEI. CDR3 loop: CASSEILAKNIQYF. DNA for the CDR3: TGTGCCAGCAGTGAAATACTAGCCAAAAACATTCAGTACTTC.

V and J are TRBV24-1 and TRBJ2-5; D perhaps matches TRBD2 (5 bases). The CDR3 covers 12 residues. Trimming cost V 5 bases and J 9 bases, with 12 bases left between them. Looked up from germline, CDR1 is KGHDR and CDR2 is SFDVKD. The CDR3 DNA follows: TGTGCCACCAGTGCCCCTATCGGGGCCCAGTACTTC. Residues: CATSAPIGAQYF.

This chain uses TRBV19 with TRBJ1-5, with TRBD1 as a possible D gene (6 bases). V lost 2 bases to trimming and J lost 0 bases, with 17 bases between them. The V gene's germline CDR1 is LNHDA and CDR2 SQIVND (reference sequence). This CDR3 region has 18 residues. The CDR3 nucleotides are TGTGCCAGTAGTATACGGTCCGGGACAACCGATAGCAATCAGCCCCAGCATTTT. This translates into CASSIRSGTTDSNQPQHF.

The genes are TRBV13 and TRBJ1-1, with D perhaps matching TRBD1 (5 bases). The CDR3 totals 14 residues. The ends were cut back, 5 bases at V and 0 bases at J, with 10 bases in the middle. Germline CDR1 PRHDT, CDR2 FYEKMQ (reference sequence). The chain's CDR3 is CASSLQTVNTEAFF. The CDR3 DNA follows: TGTGCCAGCAGCCTACAGACAGTGAACACTGAAGCTTTCTTT.

The chain links TRBV11-2 to TRBJ2-3; TRBD2 is a possible D gene (6 bases). Germline V gene lookup returns CDR1 SGHAT and CDR2 FQNNGV. The CDR3 covers 17 residues. V was trimmed by 5 bases and J by 1 base, leaving 19 bases between them. CDR3 protein: CASSPRSPGVRTDTQYF. CDR3 sequence (DNA): TGTGCCAGCAGCCCTAGGTCGCCGGGGGTACGCACAGATACGCAGTATTTT.

This chain connects TRBV7-4 to TRBJ2-4; a possible D gene is TRBD2 (6 bases). V was clipped by 5 bases and J by 0 bases, with 17 bases between them. CDR3 size: 17 residues. In germline, CDR1 is SGHVT, CDR2 SQSDAQ. The CDR3, as DNA: TGTGCCAGCAGCACTACCCGGGAGAGTCTAGCCAAAAACATTCAGTACTTC. Translated: CASSTTRESLAKNIQYF. Drawing the rest from reference TRBV7-4 and TRBJ2-4, the complete variable domain is GAGVSQSPRYKVAKRGRDVALRCDSISGHVTLYWYRQTLGQGSEVLTYSQSDAQRDKSGRPSGRFSAERPERSVSTLKIQRTEQGDSAVYLCASSTTRESLAKNIQYFGAGTRLSVL.